Below are 23 T cell receptor beta chains sequenced from a single sample in a study of blood T cell repertoires in COVID-19. Produced via immunoSEQ multiplex PCR; TCRdb's table is partial and in-frame only. The table includes about 260,000 clones, 87% detected once. Material: peripheral blood. The receptors here all came from a woman in her thirties or forties who had recovered from COVID-19.

V gene TRBV18 combines with J gene TRBJ1-1; D is undetermined. Germline CDR1 and CDR2: KGHSH and LQKENI. The CDR3 is 13 residues long. V was shortened by 2 bases and J by 4 bases, with 8 bases between the two germline ends. CDR3 DNA: TGTGCCAGCTCACCATCCCCTACCACTGAAGCTTTCTTT. Its translation: CASSPSPTTEAFF.

In this sample, this clone turned up once. The chain has TRBV11-3 and TRBJ1-2; a weak D match, TRBD1 (6 bases). The CDR3 runs 17 residues. V shed 7 bases and J shed 4 bases, with 25 bases lying between them. CDR1 is SGHNT and CDR2 is YENEEA in the germline V gene. The CDR3 sequence is CASILMKVGGCSYGYTF. The CDR3 nucleotides read TGTGCCAGCATTTTAATGAAGGTAGGGGGTTGTAGCTATGGCTACACCTTC.

The rearrangement uses TRBV18 and TRBJ1-2, with 7 bases aligning to TRBD1. This CDR3 region has 13 residues. Germline values: CDR1 KGHSH, CDR2 LQKENI. V shed 4 bases and J 4 bases; nucleotides not matched to a gene: 3. Here the CDR3 reads CASSRTGFYGYTF. The DNA of the CDR3 is TGTGCCAGCTCACGGACAGGATTCTATGGCTACACCTTC.

The rearrangement uses TRBV7-2 and TRBJ2-5, with D perhaps matching TRBD1 (5 bases). CDR3 length: 14 residues. Germline V gene data show CDR1 as SGHTA and CDR2 as FQGNSA. With 1 base removed from V and 6 bases from J, the gap between germline ends came to 12 bases. CDR3 residues: CASSLGAGMKTQYF. CDR3 nucleotides: TGTGCCAGCAGCTTAGGGGCAGGGATGAAGACCCAGTACTTC.

The gene calls are TRBV11-2 and TRBJ2-2, with D perhaps TRBD1 (6 bases). The CDR3 runs 15 residues. Germline V gives CDR1 SGHAT, CDR2 FQNNGV. Trimming removed 1 base from V and 1 base from J, with 7 bases in between. CDR3 nucleotides: TGTGCCAGCAGCTTAGCGACAGGGAACACCGGGGAGCTGTTTTTT. Protein: CASSLATGNTGELFF.

This sequence joins TRBV4-3 and TRBJ2-2, with 11 bases fitting TRBD1. The junction had 7 bases not matched to a gene; V was cut back by 3 bases and J by 7 bases. This CDR3 comprises 16 residues. Germline V gene sequence: CDR1 LGHNA, CDR2 YSLEER. DNA for the CDR3: TGCGCCAGCAGCCATGCCCCGGGACAGGGGGTCGGGGAGCTGTTTTTT. Encoded protein: CASSHAPGQGVGELFF.

This chain joins TRBV18 and TRBJ1-1; TRBD1 agrees at 7 bases. Unmatched junction bases numbered 9, after V lost 3 bases and J lost 2 bases. Looked up from germline, CDR1 is KGHSH and CDR2 is LQKENI. This CDR3 comprises 16 residues. DNA of the CDR3: TGTGCCAGCTCACCCTTTACGACAGGGACTAACACTGAAGCTTTCTTT. Protein sequence: CASSPFTTGTNTEAFF.

Regarding this clone: This same CDR3 is encoded by further DNA sequences in the sample. CDR3 nucleotides: TGTGCCAGCACTTACCAAGAGACCCAGTACTTC. Translated: CASTYQETQYF. The chain is built from TRBV2 and TRBJ2-5; no definite D call. From germline, CDR1 is SNHLY and CDR2 FYNNEI. V gave up 7 bases and J gave up 0 bases, with 3 bases separating them. The CDR3 has 11 residues.

This chain connects TRBV5-5 to TRBJ2-3; 9 bases map to TRBD1. The CDR3 is made up of 14 amino acids. Germline loops: CDR1 SGHKS, CDR2 YYEKEE (reference sequence). V shed 4 bases and J 4 bases; nucleotides not matched to a gene: 4. The chain's CDR3 is CASSLQGASDTQYF. The CDR3 coding sequence is TGTGCCAGCAGCCTACAGGGGGCATCAGATACGCAGTATTTT.

A remark on this clone: Different DNA sequences within this sample yield the same CDR3. The chain is built from TRBV9 and TRBJ1-5, with D tentatively TRBD1 (5 bases). The CDR3 totals 16 residues. Germline V gene data show CDR1 as SGDLS and CDR2 as YYNGEE. V dropped 0 bases and J dropped 0 bases, with 10 bases sitting between them. CDR3 in DNA: TGTGCCAGCAGCGTAGGGCCAGGGTATAGCAATCAGCCCCAGCATTTT. Translated, it gives CASSVGPGYSNQPQHF.

This chain joins TRBV3-1 (or the pseudogene TRBV3-2) and TRBJ2-1; TRBD2 is a possible D gene (6 bases). Germline V gene data show CDR1 as LGHDT and CDR2 as YNNKEL (reference sequence). This CDR3 spans 15 amino acids. Trimming stripped 0 bases from V and 5 bases from J, with 11 bases between. The CDR3 coding sequence is TGTGCCAGCAGCCAAGATACGGGCGGGGACAATGAGCAGTTCTTC. It specifies CASSQDTGGDNEQFF.

The V call is TRBV6-5, the J call TRBJ2-7; TRBD1 might be the D (6 bases). The germline gives CDR1 MNHEY, CDR2 SVGAGI. Trimming took 0 bases from V and 5 from J, leaving 11 bases between them. This CDR3 is built from 14 residues. As DNA, the CDR3 is TGTGCCAGCAGTTACTCGGGACAATTCCACGAGCAGTACTTC. Translating gives CASSYSGQFHEQYF.

V and J are TRBV6-5 and TRBJ1-5, with D unclear. Germline CDR1 MNHEY, CDR2 SVGAGI. V was trimmed by 2 bases and J by 5 bases, leaving 7 bases between them. This CDR3 comprises 13 residues. The CDR3 bases are TGTGCCAGCAGTTACAACCGGTATCAGCCCCAGCATTTT. Its protein product is CASSYNRYQPQHF.

This chain connects TRBV9 to TRBJ1-3; D is perhaps TRBD1 (6 bases). The V gene's germline CDR1 is SGDLS and CDR2 YYNGEE. CDR3 size: 16 residues. Trimming cost V 1 base and J 0 bases, with 11 bases left between them. The CDR3 DNA reads as TGTGCCAGCAGCGTAACTGGACAGAGCTCTGGAAACACCATATATTTT. Its translation: CASSVTGQSSGNTIYF.

Written as DNA, the CDR3 is TGTGCCAGCAGCCGGCCCGGGACTAGCGGGGCAACTAGCACAGATACGCAGTATTTT. Its protein is CASSRPGTSGATSTDTQYF. V and J are TRBV7-2 and TRBJ2-3; 13 nucleotides line up with TRBD2. Unmatched junction bases numbered 11, after V lost 5 bases and J lost 0 bases. CDR3 length: 19 amino acids. CDR1 is SGHTA, CDR2 FQGNSA, per germline.

In regard to this clone: Additional DNA sequences in this sample encode the identical CDR3. The rearrangement links TRBV27 to TRBJ1-2, with D unclear. V lost 3 bases and J 0 bases, leaving 5 bases between the germline ends. This CDR3 contains 13 residues. Germline assignment: CDR1 MNHEY and CDR2 SMNVEV (reference sequence). The CDR3 loop is CASSFAANYGYTF. CDR3 nucleotide sequence: TGTGCCAGCAGTTTTGCGGCTAACTATGGCTACACCTTC.

This sequence joins TRBV4-3 and TRBJ2-4; TRBD1 matches 10 bases. The CDR3 consists of 17 residues. Unmatched junction bases numbered 11, after V lost 0 bases and J lost 9 bases. The germline V gene encodes CDR1 LGHNA and CDR2 YSLEER. The CDR3 region has the DNA TGCGCCAGCAGCCAAGATGCAGGTCGGGACAGGGGAGGCATTCAGTACTTC. Its protein is CASSQDAGRDRGGIQYF.

This chain uses TRBV7-9 with TRBJ2-7; TRBD1 agrees at 9 bases. V shed 8 bases, J shed 1 base, and the junction held 6 bases outside the gene matches. This CDR3 is 14 amino acids long. Germline CDR1 is SEHNR and CDR2 is FQNEAQ (reference sequence). In nucleotides, the CDR3 is TGTGCCAGCTTTCCCGGGACAGGGTCCTACGAGCAGTACTTC. It specifies CASFPGTGSYEQYF.

The rearrangement links TRBV19 to TRBJ1-6; tentative D call: TRBD1 (6 bases). Germline-derived CDR1 and CDR2 are LNHDA and SQIVND (reference sequence). This CDR3 comprises 14 residues. V gave up 4 bases and J gave up 10 bases, with 14 bases separating them. In DNA, the CDR3 is TGTGCCAGTAGTACCGACAGGATCGAATCACCCCTCCACTTT. This encodes CASSTDRIESPLHF.

J is TRBJ1-5 and V is TRBV30, with D possibly being TRBD1 (5 bases). CDR1 GTSNPN and CDR2 SVGIG come from the germline V gene (reference sequence). The V end lost 1 base, the J end lost 5 bases, and 18 bases lay between the germline ends. The CDR3 loop spans 16 amino acids. The CDR3 coding sequence is TGTGCCTGGAGTGACAAGGTGGGGGGACCCCATCAGCCCCAGCATTTT. Protein product: CAWSDKVGGPHQPQHF.

The chain has TRBV7-2 and TRBJ2-6; D may be TRBD1 (5 bases). This CDR3 is built from 15 residues. V was shortened by 2 bases and J by 4 bases, with 9 bases between the two germline ends. Germline V gene sequence: CDR1 SGHTA, CDR2 FQGNSA. In nucleotides, the CDR3 is TGTGCCAGCAGCTTACGCAGGGCCGGGGCCAACGTCCTGACTTTC. Its translation is CASSLRRAGANVLTF.

A word on this clone: Other DNA sequences in the sample encode the same CDR3. This chain joins TRBV5-6 and TRBJ2-5, with TRBD2 identical over 7 bases. Losses at the gene ends were 1 base for V and 5 bases for J; bases not matched to a gene: 2. From germline, CDR1 is SGHDT and CDR2 YYEEEE. There are 13 residues in the CDR3. The CDR3 protein is CASSLSGGETQYF. CDR3 nucleotides: TGTGCCAGCAGCTTGTCCGGGGGGGAGACCCAGTACTTC.

This clone was counted only a few times. The rearrangement links TRBV20-1 to TRBJ2-1; D remains unclear. CDR3 length equals 13 residues. Trimming cost V 3 bases and J 6 bases, with 12 bases left between them. The germline V gene encodes CDR1 DFQATT and CDR2 SNEGSKA (reference sequence). The CDR3 bases are TGCAGTGCTAGTGAAGCTCTTTCCAATGAGCAGTTCTTC. Translated, it gives CSASEALSNEQFF.